The following is a T cell receptor (beta chain) sequence with its context. This table comes from immunoSEQ multiplex PCR, and its TCRdb copy is limited to in-frame clones, with some not included. This sample has around 300,000 clones, with roughly 85% found just once. The record originates from a study of blood T cell repertoires in COVID-19. Background on the study: Researchers got acute and convalescent COVID-19 samples from the United States, Italy and Spain.

Germline CDR1 reads SGHRS; CDR2 reads YFSETQ. The CDR3 is 16 residues long. Trimming cost V 0 bases and J 14 bases; bases outside gene matches: 15. Sequenced: peripheral blood. The chain employs TRBV5-1 and TRBJ2-4; TRBD1 aligns across 9 bases. This receptor was taken from a human donor in a cohort sampled during active COVID-19. The CDR3 sequence: CASSLAGGQGLLGEYF. The CDR3 DNA reads TGCGCCAGCAGCTTGGCCGGGGGACAGGGTTTACTTGGGGAGTACTTC. Full variable domain (missing parts from reference TRBV5-1 and TRBJ2-4): KAGVTQTPRYLIKTRGQQVTLSCSPISGHRSVSWYQQTPGQGLQFLFEYFSETQRNKGNFPGRFSGRQFSNSRSEMNVSTLELGDSALYLCASSLAGGQGLLGEYFGAGTRLSVL.